Each of the 10 T cell receptor beta chains below was sequenced from the same sample in a study of T-cell reconstitution after alpha-beta-depleted transplantation in children. A library of TCRbeta sequences, prepared with unique molecular identifiers, was generated. Each CDR3 protein is one row after TCRdb ran MiXCR on the PCR reads. Counted here are approximately 82,000 distinct CDR3 sequences, roughly 20% occurring once; the ten biggest clones make up roughly half. The sample here was PBMCs, mostly from graft donor cells, taken 360 days after TCRalphabeta/CD19-depleted stem cell transplant. These receptors were taken from a male patient between 2 and 10 years old who had a stem cell transplant for acute lymphoblastic leukemia, so the T cells may come from the graft donor.

V is TRBV25-1 and J is TRBJ2-7; 10 bases line up with TRBD1. The CDR3 covers 15 residues. The V gene's germline CDR1 is MGHDK and CDR2 SYGVNS. Trimming removed 2 bases from V and 2 bases from J; junction bases left unmatched: 3. The CDR3 loop reads CASSERGQGTYEQYF. CDR3 nucleotides: TGTGCCAGCAGTGAAAGGGGACAGGGGACCTACGAGCAGTACTTC.

The chain has TRBV20-1 and TRBJ1-1, with a tentative D call TRBD1 (6 bases). Trimming took off 3 bases at V and 1 base at J, with 15 bases between the two ends. CDR1 DFQATT and CDR2 SNEGSKA come from the germline V gene (reference sequence). The CDR3 is 15 amino acids. CDR3 sequence: CSASGVKGQNTEAFF. CDR3 nucleotides: TGCAGTGCTAGTGGGGTAAAGGGACAGAACACTGAAGCTTTCTTT.

This clonotype was counted many times. CDR3 residues: CASSQLAGLDTQYF. The DNA for the CDR3 is TGTGCCAGCAGCCAACTAGCGGGACTTGATACGCAGTATTTT. The genes are TRBV12-3 or TRBV12-4 and TRBJ2-3; 10 nucleotides line up with TRBD2. This CDR3 is 14 amino acids long. The ends lost 6 bases at V and 6 bases at J; junction bases unmatched: 6.

This clonotype was counted only a few times. This chain joins TRBV7-9 and TRBJ2-1; D tentatively fits TRBD1 or TRBD2 (5 bases each). CDR1 SEHNR and CDR2 FQNEAQ come from the germline V gene (reference sequence). CDR3 length: 16 residues. Deletions cut 1 base from V and 4 bases from J, with 14 bases between. The CDR3 is CASSLVVSGPYNEQFF. CDR3 DNA sequence: TGTGCCAGCAGCTTAGTAGTGTCGGGACCTTACAATGAGCAGTTCTTC.

This chain uses TRBV25-1 with TRBJ2-1; 12 nucleotides line up with TRBD2. The V gene's germline CDR1 is MGHDK and CDR2 SYGVNS. Trimming took 5 bases from V and 3 from J; bases not matched to a gene: 2. There are 15 residues in the CDR3. This CDR3 reads CASSKLAGGYNEQFF. The DNA of the CDR3 is TGTGCCAGCAGTAAACTAGCGGGAGGCTACAATGAGCAGTTCTTC.

In DNA form, the CDR3 reads TGTGCCAGCAGTTTGAGCCTAGCGGGGACGAATGAGCAGTTCTTC. As protein: CASSLSLAGTNEQFF. This chain joins TRBV28 and TRBJ2-1, with 9 nucleotides matching TRBD2. After removal of 3 bases from V and 7 bases from J, the junction contained 7 bases not matched to a gene. From germline, CDR1 is MDHEN and CDR2 SYDVKM. The CDR3 extends over 15 amino acids.

This clonotype was found a few times. The chain links TRBV6-1 to TRBJ2-1; D ambiguous. This CDR3 is built from 17 residues. The germline gives CDR1 MNHNS, CDR2 SASEGT. V lost 5 bases to trimming and J lost 0 bases, with 17 bases between them. DNA of the CDR3: TGTGCCAGCAGTTACAGTGCTTCAGCTTACTCCTACAATGAGCAGTTCTTC. Amino acid sequence: CASSYSASAYSYNEQFF.

This clonotype was seen a handful of times. The chain links TRBV5-1 to TRBJ2-7; D call uncertain. CDR3 length equals 13 residues. From germline, CDR1 is SGHRS and CDR2 YFSETQ. Trimming stripped 0 bases from V and 3 bases from J, with 7 bases between. The CDR3 sequence is CASSLVHHYEQYF. The CDR3 bases are TGCGCCAGCAGCTTGGTTCACCACTACGAGCAGTACTTC.

This chain links TRBV20-1 with TRBJ2-3, with a weak D call TRBD1 (6 bases). V was clipped by 6 bases and J by 2 bases, with 15 bases between them. Germline V gene sequence: CDR1 DFQATT, CDR2 SNEGSKA (reference sequence). The CDR3 is made up of 14 amino acids. CDR3 nucleotide sequence: TGCAGTGCGTTCGACAGGTGGACCACAGATACGCAGTATTTT. Protein product: CSAFDRWTTDTQYF.

The chain links TRBV12-3 or TRBV12-4 to TRBJ2-1, with D possibly TRBD2 on 5 matching bases. Deletions cut 8 bases from V and 4 bases from J, with 18 bases between. The CDR3 length is 15 residues. CDR3 coding DNA: TGTGCCAGCTCTGGCATTGGAGAGGGTTACAATGAGCAGTTCTTC. Residues: CASSGIGEGYNEQFF.